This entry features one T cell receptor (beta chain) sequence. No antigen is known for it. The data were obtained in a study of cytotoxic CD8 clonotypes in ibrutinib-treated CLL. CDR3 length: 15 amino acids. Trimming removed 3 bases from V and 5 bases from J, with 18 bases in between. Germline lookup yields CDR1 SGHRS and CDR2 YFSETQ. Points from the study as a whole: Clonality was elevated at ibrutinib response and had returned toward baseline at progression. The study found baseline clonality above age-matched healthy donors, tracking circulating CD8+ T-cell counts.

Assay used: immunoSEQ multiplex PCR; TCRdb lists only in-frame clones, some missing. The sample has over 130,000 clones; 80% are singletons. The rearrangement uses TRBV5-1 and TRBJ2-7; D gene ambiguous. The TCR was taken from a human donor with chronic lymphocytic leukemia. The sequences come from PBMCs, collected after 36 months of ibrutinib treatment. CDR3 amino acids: CASSWEYPTTDEQYF. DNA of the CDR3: TGCGCCAGCAGCTGGGAATACCCTACGACGGACGAGCAGTACTTC. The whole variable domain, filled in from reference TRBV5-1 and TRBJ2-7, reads KAGVTQTPRYLIKTRGQQVTLSCSPISGHRSVSWYQQTPGQGLQFLFEYFSETQRNKGNFPGRFSGRQFSNSRSEMNVSTLELGDSALYLCASSWEYPTTDEQYFGPGTRLTVT.